The 5 T cell receptor beta chains given below trace back to one sample, sequenced in a study of shared clonotypes between healthy human individuals. Using immunoSEQ multiplex PCR, the repertoire was profiled, and TCRdb retains in-frame clones only, with some absent. Here the sample spans more than 2 million clones, 85% to 95% being singletons. Sequencing was performed on naive CD4+ T cells sorted from blood. This sample's subset: CD45RA+ positively selected. These receptor sequences come from a man younger than 30 in good health.

The chain carries TRBV6-1 and TRBJ2-5; no clear D gene. Germline V lookup: CDR1 MNHNS, CDR2 SASEGT. The CDR3 is 15 amino acids. The V end was cut by 7 bases, the J end by 2 bases, with 17 bases between. CDR3 DNA sequence: TGTGCCAGCACCGGCTCCTCTGCGTTGCAAGAGACCCAGTACTTC. It codes for CASTGSSALQETQYF.

The chain joins TRBV5-1 to TRBJ1-1; TRBD1 might be the D (6 bases). V was pared by 4 bases and J by 3 bases, with 13 bases between. CDR3 length: 14 amino acids. Germline CDR1 reads SGHRS; CDR2 reads YFSETQ. CDR3 DNA sequence: TGCGCCAGCAGCCACCGGGGGCAGGACACTGAAGCTTTCTTT. It encodes CASSHRGQDTEAFF.

This clone was picked up one time. The rearrangement links TRBV20-1 to TRBJ2-1; D is perhaps TRBD1 or TRBD2 (5 bases each). Trimming stripped 8 bases from V and 6 bases from J, with 11 bases between. CDR1 and CDR2 (germline): DFQATT, SNEGSKA (reference sequence). This CDR3 is 11 amino acids long. CDR3 loop: CSWDATNEQFF. The CDR3 DNA is TGCAGTTGGGACGCAACCAATGAGCAGTTCTTC.

The chain links TRBV30 to TRBJ1-3; unclear D gene. The CDR3 runs to 16 residues. Germline CDR1 GTSNPN, CDR2 SVGIG (reference sequence). With 0 bases removed from V and 2 bases from J, the gap between germline ends came to 14 bases. The CDR3 protein is CAWSVLDAGAGNTIYF. The CDR3, as DNA: TGTGCCTGGAGTGTACTAGACGCCGGCGCTGGAAACACCATATATTTT. Based on the CDR3 plus reference TRBV30 and TRBJ1-3, the full variable domain is SQTIHQWPATLVQPVGSPLSLECTVEGTSNPNLYWYRQAAGRGLQLLFYSVGIGQISSEVPQNLSASRPQDRQFILSSKKLLLSDSGFYLCAWSVLDAGAGNTIYFGEGSWLTVV.

The chain uses TRBV4-1 and TRBJ1-1; maybe TRBD1 (6 bases). V was trimmed by 0 bases and J by 5 bases, leaving 13 bases between them. The V gene's germline CDR1 is MGHRA and CDR2 YSYEKL. There are 15 residues in the CDR3. The CDR3 nucleotides read TGCGCCAGCAGCCAAGAGGAAGGGGGGGATACTGAAGCTTTCTTT. Protein product: CASSQEEGGDTEAFF.